The 5 T cell receptor beta chains listed next were all sequenced from one sample in a study of cytotoxic CD8 clonotypes in ibrutinib-treated CLL. TCRdb keeps only in-frame clones here, not all; method: immunoSEQ multiplex PCR. The sample consists of around 21,000 clones, 74% of them appearing once. The sequencing here drew on PBMCs, taken before ibrutinib treatment. The receptors stem from a human donor with chronic lymphocytic leukemia.

The rearrangement joins TRBV19 to TRBJ2-1, with 7 positions matching TRBD2. The germline CDR1 and CDR2 sequences are LNHDA and SQIVND (reference sequence). The length of the CDR3 is 17 residues. The junction had 8 bases not matched to a gene; V was cut back by 3 bases and J by 0 bases. Here the CDR3 reads CASSMVASGSSYNEQFF. As DNA, the CDR3 is TGTGCCAGTAGTATGGTGGCTAGCGGTTCCTCCTACAATGAGCAGTTCTTC.

This clone was counted between two and nine times. V gene TRBV10-1 combines with J gene TRBJ2-1; 12 positions agree with TRBD2. CDR3 length: 19 residues. With 6 bases clipped from V and 0 bases from J, the junction kept 12 bases outside the gene matches. In germline, CDR1 is WNHNN, CDR2 SYGVQD (reference sequence). CDR3 residues: CASSLAGLAGSISYNEQFF. The CDR3 nucleotides are TGCGCCAGCAGCCTAGCCGGACTAGCGGGATCAATCTCCTACAATGAGCAGTTCTTC.

The V call is TRBV5-6, the J call TRBJ1-1; D remains unclear. Trimming pared 0 bases from V and 8 bases from J, leaving 8 bases between. CDR3 length: 12 residues. Germline assignment: CDR1 SGHDT and CDR2 YYEEEE. The CDR3: CASSLAWGEAFF. In nucleotides, the CDR3 is TGTGCCAGCAGCTTGGCCTGGGGAGAAGCTTTCTTT. The full variable domain, rest sourced from reference TRBV5-6 and TRBJ1-1, is DAGVTQSPTHLIKTRGQQVTLRCSPKSGHDTVSWYQQALGQGPQFIFQYYEEEERQRGNFPDRFSGHQFPNYSSELNVNALLLGDSALYLCASSLAWGEAFFGQGTRLTVV.

The V and J genes are TRBV6-1 and TRBJ2-7, with TRBD2 matching 9 bases. CDR1 MNHNS and CDR2 SASEGT come from the germline V gene. The junction had 7 bases not matched to a gene; V was cut back by 10 bases and J by 3 bases. The CDR3 runs to 13 residues. The CDR3 DNA reads as TGTGCCACGGGACTAGCCTTCAACTACGAGCAGTACTTC. It is translated as CATGLAFNYEQYF.

The V and J genes are TRBV2 and TRBJ2-3, with D hard to call. The CDR3 is 12 residues long. Germline V gene sequence: CDR1 SNHLY, CDR2 FYNNEI. V was shortened by 3 bases and J by 4 bases, with 5 bases between the two germline ends. The CDR3 nucleotides are TGTGCCAGCAGTGATCAGGCAGATACGCAGTATTTT. It codes for CASSDQADTQYF.